One and the same sample provided the 2 T cell receptor beta chains below, sequenced in a study of CD8+ T cells in alopecia areata. The treatment: oral pan-JAK inhibitor, 5-10 mg twice daily. TCR sequencing used cDNA made by reverse transcription of extracted RNA. TCRdb's copy holds only in-frame clones and misses some; the assay was immunoSEQ multiplex PCR. Of fewer than 110,000 clones listed, approximately 63% are singletons. The sample here was CD8+ T cells sorted from blood, taken between weeks 55 and 65, from a patient treated with tofacitinib. These receptors were taken from a human donor with alopecia areata.

The V gene is TRBV7-9, the J gene TRBJ1-1; unclear D gene. The CDR3 sequence is 14 residues long. Trimming pared 5 bases from V and 4 bases from J, leaving 14 bases between. Per the germline V gene, CDR1 is SEHNR and CDR2 is FQNEAQ (reference sequence). In DNA form, the CDR3 reads TGTGCCAGCAGCCCAAGGGTTATGGGCACTGAAGCTTTCTTT. Translated: CASSPRVMGTEAFF.

This clone appeared a few times. The chain is built from TRBV7-9 and TRBJ2-7; D is unresolved. Germline values: CDR1 SEHNR, CDR2 FQNEAQ (reference sequence). The CDR3 consists of 14 residues. Trimming stripped 1 base from V and 3 bases from J, with 10 bases between. CDR3 loop: CASSLGDVYYEQYF. The CDR3 DNA reads TGTGCCAGCAGCTTAGGCGACGTATACTACGAGCAGTACTTC.